This T cell receptor (beta chain) was profiled in a study of T cell responses to AZD1222 COVID-19 vaccine. CDR3 length: 12 residues. Per the germline V gene, CDR1 is SQVTM and CDR2 is ANQGSEA. V lost 3 bases and J 5 bases, leaving 10 bases between the germline ends. Generated by immunoSEQ multiplex PCR, the TCRdb table keeps only in-frame clones and is missing some. The sample consists of approximately 150,000 clones, about 90% of them appearing once. The chain joins TRBV29-1 to TRBJ1-2, with D unclear. The receptor was isolated from an adult who received the AZD1222 COVID-19 vaccine. Here the sequenced sample was peripheral blood, taken 28 days after the second AZD1222 dose. The chain's CDR3 is CSVDWTGYGYTF. The CDR3 nucleotides are TGCAGCGTTGACTGGACGGGGTATGGCTACACCTTC.